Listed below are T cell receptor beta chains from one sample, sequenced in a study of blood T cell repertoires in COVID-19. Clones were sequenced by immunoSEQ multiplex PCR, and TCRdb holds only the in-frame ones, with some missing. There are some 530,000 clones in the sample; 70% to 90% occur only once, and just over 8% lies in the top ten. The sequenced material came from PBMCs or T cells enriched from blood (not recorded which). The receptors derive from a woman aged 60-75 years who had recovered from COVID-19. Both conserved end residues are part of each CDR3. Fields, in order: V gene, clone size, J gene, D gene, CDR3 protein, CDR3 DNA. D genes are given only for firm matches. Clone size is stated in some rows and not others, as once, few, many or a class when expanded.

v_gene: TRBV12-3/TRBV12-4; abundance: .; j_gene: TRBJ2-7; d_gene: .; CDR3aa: CASSLGRSYEQYF; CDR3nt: TGTGCCAGCAGTCTGGGCCGATCCTACGAGCAGTACTTC
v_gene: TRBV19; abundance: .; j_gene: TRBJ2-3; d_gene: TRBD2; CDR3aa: CASSWTSGVTDTQYF; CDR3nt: TGTGCCAGTAGTTGGACTAGCGGGGTCACAGATACGCAGTATTTT
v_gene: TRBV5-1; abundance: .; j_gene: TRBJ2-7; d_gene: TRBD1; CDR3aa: CASSLVAGGHYEQYF; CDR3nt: TGCGCCAGCAGCTTGGTTGCAGGGGGTCACTACGAGCAGTACTTC
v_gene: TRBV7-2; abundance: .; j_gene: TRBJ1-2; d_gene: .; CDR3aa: CASSLGERYSYGYTF; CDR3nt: TGTGCCAGCAGCTTAGGTGAGAGATACTCGTATGGCTACACCTTC
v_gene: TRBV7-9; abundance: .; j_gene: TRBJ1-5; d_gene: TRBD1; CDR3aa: CASSPGTGGGNQPQHF; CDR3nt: TGTGCCAGCAGCCCTGGGACAGGGGGTGGCAATCAGCCCCAGCATTTT
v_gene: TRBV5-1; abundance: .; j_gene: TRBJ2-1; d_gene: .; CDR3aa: CASSLGPIPNNEQFF; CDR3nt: TGCGCCAGCAGCTTGGGGCCGATACCCAACAATGAGCAGTTCTTC
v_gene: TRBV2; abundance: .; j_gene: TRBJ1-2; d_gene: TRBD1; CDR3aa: CASSDRGVGTGIYGYTF; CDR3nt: TGTGCCAGCAGTGATAGGGGGGTGGGGACAGGGATTTATGGCTACACCTTC
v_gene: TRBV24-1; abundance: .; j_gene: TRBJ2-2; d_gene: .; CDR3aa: CATSAIDSNTGELFF; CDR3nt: TGTGCCACCAGTGCTATCGACAGTAACACCGGGGAGCTGTTTTTT
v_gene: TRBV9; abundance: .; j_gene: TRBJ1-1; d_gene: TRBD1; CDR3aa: CASSQGQGANTEAFF; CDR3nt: TGTGCCAGCAGCCAAGGACAGGGGGCAAACACTGAAGCTTTCTTT
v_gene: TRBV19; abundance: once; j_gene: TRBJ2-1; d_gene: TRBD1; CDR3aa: CASPPRGIYNEQFF; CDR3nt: TGTGCCAGTCCCCCCAGGGGGATCTACAATGAGCAGTTCTTC
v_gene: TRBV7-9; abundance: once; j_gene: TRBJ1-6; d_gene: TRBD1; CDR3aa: CASLGQGNSPLHF; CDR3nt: TGTGCCAGCCTCGGACAGGGGAATTCACCCCTCCACTTT
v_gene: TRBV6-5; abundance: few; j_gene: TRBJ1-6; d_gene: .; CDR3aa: CASTIIQGVRSPLHF; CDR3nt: TGTGCCAGCACCATAATACAGGGAGTCAGATCACCCCTCCACTTT
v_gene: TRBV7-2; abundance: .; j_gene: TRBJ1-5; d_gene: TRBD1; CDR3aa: CASSLDRQGQHF; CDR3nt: TGTGCCAGCAGCTTAGATCGACAGGGGCAACATTTT
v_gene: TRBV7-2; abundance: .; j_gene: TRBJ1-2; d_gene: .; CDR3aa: CASSSHGGGGYGYTF; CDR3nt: TGTGCCAGCAGCTCGCATGGGGGGGGAGGCTATGGCTACACCTTC
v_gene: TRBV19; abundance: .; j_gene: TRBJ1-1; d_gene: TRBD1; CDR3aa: CASSLTRGPEAFF; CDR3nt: TGTGCCAGTAGCCTAACAAGGGGGCCTGAAGCTTTCTTT
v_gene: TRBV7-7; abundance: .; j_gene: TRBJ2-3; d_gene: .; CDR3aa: CASSQDRGTDTQYF; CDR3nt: TGTGCCAGCAGCCAAGACAGAGGCACAGATACGCAGTATTTT
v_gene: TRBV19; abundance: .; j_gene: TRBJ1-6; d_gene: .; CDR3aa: CASSIGAGKGSPLHF; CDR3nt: TGTGCCAGTAGTATAGGAGCAGGGAAGGGCTCACCCCTCCACTTT
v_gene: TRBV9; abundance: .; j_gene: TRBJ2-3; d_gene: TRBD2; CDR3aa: CASSVSGSSTDTQYF; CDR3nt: TGTGCCAGCAGCGTTAGCGGGTCTAGCACAGATACGCAGTATTTT
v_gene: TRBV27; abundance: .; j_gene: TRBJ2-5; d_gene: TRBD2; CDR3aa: CASSFTTSVGETQYF; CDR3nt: TGTGCCAGCAGTTTCACAACTAGCGTAGGAGAGACCCAGTACTTC
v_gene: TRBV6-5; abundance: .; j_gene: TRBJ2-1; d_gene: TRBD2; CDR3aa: CASSPSGGGPREQFF; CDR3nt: TGTGCCAGCAGCCCGAGCGGGGGGGGCCCCAGGGAGCAGTTCTTC
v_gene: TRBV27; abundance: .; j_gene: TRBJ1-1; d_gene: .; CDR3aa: CASSFRVNTEAFF; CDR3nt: TGTGCCAGCAGTTTCAGGGTGAACACTGAAGCTTTCTTT
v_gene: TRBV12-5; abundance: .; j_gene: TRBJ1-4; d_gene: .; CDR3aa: CASGLVNIRGIEKLFF; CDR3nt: TGTGCTAGTGGTTTGGTAAATATCAGAGGGATTGAAAAACTGTTTTTT
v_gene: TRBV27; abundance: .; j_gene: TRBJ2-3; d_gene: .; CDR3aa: CASSPRGGTTDTQYF; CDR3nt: TGTGCCAGCAGTCCGAGGGGGGGGACCACAGATACGCAGTATTTT
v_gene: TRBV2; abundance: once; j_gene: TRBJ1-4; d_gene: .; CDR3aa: CASSEGAPGWVNEKLFF; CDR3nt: TGTGCCAGCAGTGAAGGGGCCCCGGGGTGGGTTAATGAAAAACTGTTTTTT